The present T cell receptor (beta chain) was sequenced within a study of blood T cell repertoires in COVID-19. Study at large: Sites in the United States, Italy and Spain provided acute and convalescent COVID-19 samples. Nucleic acid was either cDNA or gDNA, and it came from T cells, B-cell-depleted T cells, or PBMCs.

V was trimmed by 4 bases and J by 6 bases, leaving 13 bases between them. CDR1 and CDR2 from the germline V gene are MNHEY and SMNVEV (reference sequence). There are 14 residues in the CDR3. Authors' processing steps: Using reference gene primer amplification, nucleated cell counts were estimated. Clones were read by immunoSEQ multiplex PCR, and TCRdb kept only the in-frame ones, dropping some. V and J calls and clone size follow that table, whereas D and trimming were derived from the DNA. The sample has about 70,000 clones; roughly 84% are singletons. V gene TRBV27 combines with J gene TRBJ2-1, with a tentative D call TRBD1 (6 bases). The TCR comes from a woman between 18 and 29 years old with acute or convalescent COVID-19. Source material: peripheral blood. The CDR3 coding sequence is TGTGCCAGCAGTTCGGCGGTAGGGGGCAATGAGCAGTTCTTC. Translating gives CASSSAVGGNEQFF.